Listed here are 26 T cell receptor beta chains from one sample, sequenced in a study of blood T cell repertoires in COVID-19. Profiling relied on immunoSEQ multiplex PCR, and the TCRdb table lists in-frame clones only, not all of them. The data show fewer than 600,000 clones, with roughly 88% seen just once and 1.5% to 2% held by the top ten. Sequencing input: PBMCs or T cells enriched from blood (not recorded which). The origin of the receptors is a woman aged 40-49 years who had recovered from COVID-19.

The rearrangement uses TRBV7-9 and TRBJ2-2; no reliable D call. V lost 4 bases and J lost 13, with 16 bases in between. The germline V gene has CDR1 SEHNR and CDR2 FQNEAQ (reference sequence). The CDR3 length is 13 residues. Here the CDR3 DNA reads TGTGCCAGCAGCTCCACACTAAATCTGGGGCTGTTTTTT. Protein product: CASSSTLNLGLFF.

Concerning this clone itself: Within the sample, other DNA sequences also encode this same CDR3. The chain carries TRBV27 and TRBJ1-1; 7 nucleotides match TRBD1. Germline CDR1 reads MNHEY; CDR2 reads SMNVEV (reference sequence). V shed 3 bases and J 5 bases; nucleotides not matched to a gene: 6. The CDR3 is 14 amino acids. The CDR3 DNA sequence: TGTGCCAGCAGTTTTGGGCAGGGGGTAACTGAAGCTTTCTTT. Residues: CASSFGQGVTEAFF.

The chain is built from TRBV3-1 (or the pseudogene TRBV3-2) and TRBJ2-1; tentatively, D is TRBD1 (6 bases). Trimming stripped 4 bases from V and 0 bases from J, with 10 bases between. CDR3 length equals 15 residues. Per germline, CDR1 LGHDT and CDR2 YNNKEL (reference sequence). CDR3: CASSPGAVSYNEQFF. For the CDR3, the DNA is TGTGCCAGCAGCCCAGGGGCCGTCTCCTACAATGAGCAGTTCTTC.

This chain uses TRBV27 with TRBJ1-6; 8 bases fit TRBD1. CDR3 length equals 12 residues. Germline V CDR1 and CDR2: MNHEY, SMNVEV (reference sequence). The V segment lost 5 bases and the J segment 14 bases; nucleotides outside the gene matches: 5. CDR3 loop: CASSRTGRTLHF. The CDR3, as DNA: TGTGCCAGCAGTCGGACAGGGCGCACCCTCCACTTT.

The CDR3 nucleotides are TGTGCCAGCAGCTTGCAGATAAACTATGGCTACACCTTC. Translated, it gives CASSLQINYGYTF. V and J are TRBV7-9 and TRBJ1-2; D is undetermined. This CDR3 region has 13 residues. V was clipped by 3 bases and J by 2 bases, with 7 bases between them. The germline gives CDR1 SEHNR, CDR2 FQNEAQ (reference sequence).

V and J are TRBV7-7 and TRBJ2-1, with 14 bases aligning to TRBD2. Trimming cost V 5 bases and J 10 bases; bases outside gene matches: 16. The CDR3 has 18 residues. Germline V gives CDR1 SSHAT, CDR2 FNYEAQ (reference sequence). The CDR3 here is CASSPSGPGTSGSGEQFF. In nucleotides, the CDR3 is TGTGCCAGCAGCCCATCCGGTCCCGGGACTAGCGGGAGTGGGGAGCAGTTCTTC.

The genes are TRBV14 and TRBJ2-1, with D perhaps TRBD2 (5 bases). This CDR3 has 15 residues. Germline V gene sequence: CDR1 SGHDN, CDR2 FVKESK. The V and J ends lost 1 base and 9 bases respectively, with 16 bases between them. As DNA, the CDR3 is TGTGCCAGCAGCCAAGGGGCGGGTCTCTTAGCTGAGCAGTTCTTC. It translates to CASSQGAGLLAEQFF.

The chain combines TRBV7-9 with TRBJ2-2; 7 bases are shared with TRBD1. This CDR3 comprises 14 residues. V shed 6 bases and J 6 bases; nucleotides not matched to a gene: 7. The germline V gene encodes CDR1 SEHNR and CDR2 FQNEAQ (reference sequence). CDR3 sequence (DNA): TGTGCCAGCAGACTCTATCAGGGGGCCGGGGAGCTGTTTTTT. The encoded protein is CASRLYQGAGELFF.

The chain couples TRBV7-2 to TRBJ1-3; D is uncertain. V lost 2 bases and J lost 3, with 14 bases in between. The CDR3 contains 16 residues. CDR1 is SGHTA, CDR2 FQGNSA, per germline. CDR3 loop: CASSLQAPIRGNTIYF. CDR3 DNA sequence: TGTGCCAGCAGCTTACAGGCACCTATCCGTGGAAACACCATATATTTT. Supplemented by reference TRBV7-2 and TRBJ1-3, the full variable domain reads GAGVSQSPSNKVTEKGKDVELRCDPISGHTALYWYRQSLGQGLEFLIYFQGNSAPDKSGLPSDRFSAERTGGSVSTLTIQRTQQEDSAVYLCASSLQAPIRGNTIYFGEGSWLTVV.

This sequence joins TRBV29-1 and TRBJ2-7; 10 bases fit TRBD1. CDR1 and CDR2 from the germline V gene are SQVTM and ANQGSEA. The CDR3 has 13 amino acids. Losses at the gene ends were 7 bases for V and 2 bases for J; bases not matched to a gene: 5. The DNA of the CDR3 is TGCAGCGCCGGACAGGGGGAAGCCTACGAGCAGTACTTC. It codes for CSAGQGEAYEQYF.

This clone was picked up a small number of times. J is TRBJ1-1 and V is TRBV4-3; tentatively, D is TRBD1 (5 bases). The germline V gene has CDR1 LGHNA and CDR2 YSLEER. The germline V and J ends were trimmed by 5 bases and 5 bases, with 15 bases remaining between them. The CDR3 length is 14 residues. The CDR3 spells CASSSSGGVTEAFF. CDR3 DNA: TGCGCCAGCAGCTCAAGCGGGGGTGTAACTGAAGCTTTCTTT.

This clone was recorded a few times. The rearrangement links TRBV9 to TRBJ2-2, with 10 bases identical to TRBD2. With 0 bases clipped from V and 5 bases from J, the junction kept 4 bases outside the gene matches. The CDR3 loop spans 16 amino acids. Germline assignment: CDR1 SGDLS and CDR2 YYNGEE. CDR3 DNA: TGTGCCAGCAGCGTAGCTTCTAGCGGGAGAACCGGGGAGCTGTTTTTT. Its protein product is CASSVASSGRTGELFF.

DNA of the CDR3: TGTGCCAGCAGCTCTACGAGGGACAGGGGCTCTGGAAACACCATATATTTT. As protein: CASSSTRDRGSGNTIYF. The chain is built from TRBV7-8 and TRBJ1-3; 10 bases align to TRBD1. Trimming at V came to 4 bases and at J to 0 bases, leaving 6 bases not matched to a gene. The germline V gene encodes CDR1 SGHVS and CDR2 FQNEAQ. The CDR3 has 17 residues.

The J gene is TRBJ2-7, the V gene TRBV27, with TRBD1 matching over 7 bases. V was clipped by 5 bases and J by 11 bases; unmatched bases: 18. Per the germline V gene, CDR1 is MNHEY and CDR2 is SMNVEV (reference sequence). CDR3 length: 15 residues. The CDR3 is CASSPSRGSPGLEYF. For the CDR3, the DNA is TGTGCCAGCAGTCCCTCCAGGGGGTCCCCGGGGTTGGAGTACTTC.

The V call is TRBV7-9, the J call TRBJ2-5, with 10 bases that match TRBD2. V dropped 5 bases and J dropped 3; count of bases not matched to a gene: 3. Per germline, CDR1 SEHNR and CDR2 FQNEAQ (reference sequence). There are 14 residues in the CDR3. The CDR3 DNA reads as TGTGCCAGCAGCCTTGGACTAGCGGAAGAGACCCAGTACTTC. Amino acid sequence: CASSLGLAEETQYF.

This chain uses TRBV6-2 or TRBV6-3 with TRBJ1-4; 7 bases are shared with TRBD1. V lost 5 bases to trimming and J lost 4 bases; unmatched junction nucleotides: 10. Germline-derived CDR1 and CDR2 are MNHEY and SVGEGT. This CDR3 has 16 amino acids. The CDR3 loop is CASSPLQGGYNEKLFF. The CDR3 DNA is TGTGCCAGCAGTCCCCTCCAGGGGGGATATAATGAAAAACTGTTTTTT.

The count of this clone is one. The gene calls are TRBV21-1 and TRBJ2-2; the D call TRBD2 from the table was never checked on the DNA. TRBV21-1 is designated a pseudogene. CDR3 length equals 15 residues. The CDR3 DNA is TGTGCCAGCAGCAGGGGACTAGCGGGTACCGGGGAGCTGTTTTTT. Encoded protein: CASSRGLAGTGELFF.

The V and J genes are TRBV7-8 and TRBJ1-1, with 9 nucleotides matching TRBD1. The CDR3 length is 16 residues. Trimming at V came to 5 bases and at J to 1 base, leaving 8 bases not matched to a gene. Germline V lookup: CDR1 SGHVS, CDR2 FQNEAQ. CDR3 sequence reads: CASSQMGQGQNTEAFF. The CDR3 DNA reads TGTGCCAGCAGCCAGATGGGACAGGGCCAGAACACTGAAGCTTTCTTT. The variable domain in full, completed from reference TRBV7-8 and TRBJ1-1, reads GAGVSQSPRYKVAKRGQDVALRCDPISGHVSLFWYQQALGQGPEFLTYFQNEAQLDKSGLPSDRFFAERPEGSVSTLKIQRTQQEDSAVYLCASSQMGQGQNTEAFFGQGTRLTVV.

This chain connects TRBV6-5 to TRBJ2-7; 9 nucleotides align to TRBD1. The CDR3 spans 13 residues. Germline-derived CDR1 and CDR2 are MNHEY and SVGAGI. The trim removed 6 bases at V and 3 bases at J, leaving 3 bases unmatched. The CDR3 reads CASRGQGIYEQYF. The CDR3 bases are TGTGCCAGCAGGGGACAGGGAATCTACGAGCAGTACTTC.

The rearrangement uses TRBV7-2 and TRBJ2-3, with D perhaps TRBD2 (5 bases). V gave up 3 bases and J gave up 6 bases, with 10 bases separating them. Germline V gene lookup returns CDR1 SGHTA and CDR2 FQGNSA. The CDR3 consists of 13 residues. The CDR3 sequence is CASSFRRWDTQYF. The CDR3 DNA follows: TGTGCCAGCAGCTTCCGGAGGTGGGATACGCAGTATTTT.

The J gene is TRBJ1-1, the V gene TRBV27; D unresolved. This CDR3 spans 15 amino acids. V shed 5 bases and J shed 1 base, with 14 bases lying between them. CDR1 MNHEY and CDR2 SMNVEV come from the germline V gene (reference sequence). For the CDR3, the DNA is TGTGCCAGCAGTCTCCTGAGGGCCCAGAACACTGAAGCTTTCTTT. Protein: CASSLLRAQNTEAFF.

V gene TRBV18 combines with J gene TRBJ1-6, with 8 bases lining up with TRBD1. This CDR3 contains 14 residues. J was trimmed by 7 bases and V by 8 bases; bases with no gene match: 7. Germline assignment: CDR1 KGHSH and CDR2 LQKENI. The DNA for the CDR3 is TGTGCCAGCACCCTGGACAGGGTAAATTCACCCCTCCACTTT. This codes for CASTLDRVNSPLHF. Full variable domain (missing parts from reference TRBV18 and TRBJ1-6): NAGVMQNPRHLVRRRGQEARLRCSPMKGHSHVYWYRQLPEEGLKFMVYLQKENIIDESGMPKERFSAEFPKEGPSILRIQQVVRGDSAAYFCASTLDRVNSPLHFGNGTRLTVT.

V and J are TRBV7-8 and TRBJ1-1; D call uncertain. Per the germline V gene, CDR1 is SGHVS and CDR2 is FQNEAQ. The CDR3 spans 13 residues. V lost 3 bases and J lost 4, with 9 bases in between. The CDR3 DNA reads as TGTGCCAGCAGCTTCGGTCGCTTCACTGAAGCTTTCTTT. Translated, it gives CASSFGRFTEAFF.

This chain links TRBV10-3 with TRBJ1-5, with no clear D. Germline V gene lookup returns CDR1 ENHRY and CDR2 SYGVKD. The CDR3 is 14 amino acids. Deletions cut 4 bases from V and 2 bases from J, with 9 bases between. The CDR3 reads CAISAGFGNQPQHF. The CDR3 DNA reads TGTGCCATCAGTGCGGGGTTCGGCAATCAGCCCCAGCATTTT.

Regarding this clone: The sample has other DNA sequences that encode this CDR3 too. J is TRBJ2-7 and V is TRBV6-5; 8 bases map to TRBD1. Looked up from germline, CDR1 is MNHEY and CDR2 is SVGAGI. Unmatched junction bases numbered 6, after V lost 5 bases and J lost 3 bases. The CDR3 loop spans 14 amino acids. The CDR3 DNA reads TGTGCCAGCAGTACCGGACAGGGAGTCTACGAGCAGTACTTC. It translates to CASSTGQGVYEQYF.

This sequence joins TRBV28 and TRBJ2-7; no clear D gene. The V gene lost 6 bases and the J gene lost 3 bases, with 6 bases spanning the gap. Germline loops: CDR1 MDHEN, CDR2 SYDVKM. There are 11 residues in the CDR3. CDR3 in DNA: TGTGCCAGCAGGCGAAACTACGAGCAGTACTTC. It specifies CASRRNYEQYF.